The 7 T cell receptor beta chains below come from one sample, sequenced in a study of T cells after posttransplantation cyclophosphamide. Cyclophosphamide on days +3 and +4 followed busulfan-fludarabine conditioning and a marrow graft. Generated by immunoSEQ multiplex PCR, the TCRdb table keeps only in-frame clones and is missing some. The profile covers roughly 8,000 clones, none occurring a single time. The sequencing here drew on PBMCs, taken after an allogeneic stem cell transplant with post-transplant cyclophosphamide. Every receptor here comes from a male patient between 25 and 39 years old who received an allogeneic stem cell transplant from an unrelated donor, was CMV-positive, and had acute and chronic GVHD. Some T cells may possibly be graft donor cells.

This clone was seen a handful of times. The chain carries TRBV7-2 and TRBJ2-5; unclear D gene. Germline CDR1 SGHTA, CDR2 FQGNSA. The CDR3 sequence is 11 residues long. Trimming shortened V by 3 bases and J by 5 bases, and 4 bases separated the two germline ends. CDR3 bases: TGTGCCAGCAGCTTTATGGAGACCCAGTACTTC. Encoded protein: CASSFMETQYF.

This clone showed up many times. The chain carries TRBV27 and TRBJ2-7; D is perhaps TRBD2 (5 bases). Germline CDR1 is MNHEY and CDR2 is SMNVEV (reference sequence). Trimming removed 2 bases at V and 5 bases at J, with 13 bases between. CDR3 length: 14 residues. The CDR3 nucleotides are TGTGCCAGCAGTTTAGGACTGGCGGCGGACGAGCAGTACTTC. Translating gives CASSLGLAADEQYF.

This clone is medium-sized (0.01 to 0.1%) within its sample. The chain recombines TRBV19 with TRBJ2-7; TRBD2 matches at 7 bases. Germline V gives CDR1 LNHDA, CDR2 SQIVND (reference sequence). The length of the CDR3 is 14 residues. V was clipped by 3 bases and J by 5 bases; unmatched bases: 7. CDR3 coding DNA: TGTGCCAGTAGTATGCAAGCGGGATCAAACGAGCAGTACTTC. It specifies CASSMQAGSNEQYF.

This clone was picked up many times. CDR3 sequence (DNA): TGTGCCAGTAGCTTCCGGGACAGGGCTTACAATGAGCAGTTCTTC. It codes for CASSFRDRAYNEQFF. The rearrangement joins TRBV19 to TRBJ2-1; 9 bases align to TRBD1. V lost 6 bases to trimming and J lost 4 bases; unmatched junction nucleotides: 7. There are 15 residues in the CDR3. Germline V CDR1 and CDR2: LNHDA, SQIVND (reference sequence).

This clone was counted ten times or more. This chain uses TRBV7-9 with TRBJ2-5; D is ambiguous. CDR3 length: 11 residues. Germline loops: CDR1 SEHNR, CDR2 FQNEAQ (reference sequence). Trimming took 6 bases from V and 7 from J, leaving 9 bases between them. The CDR3 is CASRGLWTQYF. CDR3 sequence (DNA): TGTGCCAGCAGGGGCCTCTGGACCCAGTACTTC.

In this sample, this clone turned up many times. The chain recombines TRBV2 with TRBJ1-4, with 9 bases that match TRBD1. V dropped 6 bases and J dropped 7; count of bases not matched to a gene: 6. Germline CDR1 and CDR2: SNHLY and FYNNEI. The CDR3 runs 14 residues. This CDR3 reads CASSQQGAAEKLFF. The CDR3 DNA sequence: TGTGCCAGCAGCCAACAGGGGGCTGCTGAAAAACTGTTTTTT.

In this sample, this clone turned up many times. This chain uses TRBV6-2 or TRBV6-3 with TRBJ1-2; 7 bases align to TRBD1. CDR3 size: 14 residues. Germline V gene sequence: CDR1 MNHEY, CDR2 SVGEGT. The V gene end was trimmed by 7 bases and the J gene end by 3 bases; junction bases not matched to a gene: 8. The CDR3 sequence: CASIEGARDYGYTF. The CDR3 DNA is TGTGCCAGCATTGAGGGGGCGCGTGACTATGGCTACACCTTC.